This record concerns one TCR beta chain sequence. As yet, its antigen is unknown. The protocol was immunoSEQ multiplex PCR, while the TCRdb copy is restricted to in-frame clones and leaves out a portion. Of roughly 70,000 clones in the sample, about 91% were seen once. Germline V gene sequence: CDR1 LGHNA, CDR2 YNFKEQ. The V gene end was trimmed by 4 bases and the J gene end by 0 bases; junction bases not matched to a gene: 8. The CDR3 spans 16 residues. This entry is derived from a study of OX40 agonist ivuxolimab in advanced cancers. Looking at the study overall: It was ivuxolimab, an agonistic anti-OX40 (CD134) antibody, that patients were treated with. Notes on the study in general: At 0.1 to 3.0 mg/kg, clonal expansion of CD4+ and CD8+ blood T cells had occurred by week 6. Still undetermined is the antigen specificity of the expanded peripheral T cells.

The chain uses TRBV4-2 and TRBJ1-1, with TRBD1 matching over 7 bases. This sequence was found in an adult with an advanced solid tumor such as melanoma, head and neck, liver or kidney cancer. Sequencing used CD4+ or CD8+ T cells sorted from blood, obtained in a trial of the OX40 agonist ivuxolimab. CDR3 region: CASSRGQTSLNTEAFF. For the CDR3, the DNA is TGTGCCAGCAGCCGGGGACAGACGAGCTTGAACACTGAAGCTTTCTTT.